The 18 T cell receptor beta chains below all came from one sample that was sequenced in a study of CD8+ T cells in alopecia areata. Reverse transcription of extracted RNA yielded cDNA, which provided the sequencing template. Method: immunoSEQ multiplex PCR; TCRdb's copy keeps in-frame clones and lacks some. The sample lists approximately 65,000 clones; more than 40% were seen once. The sample here was CD8+ T cells sorted from blood, taken at week 0. The source of these receptors is a human donor with alopecia areata.

The V gene is TRBV6-5, the J gene TRBJ1-1; 8 bases are shared with TRBD1. CDR3 length: 16 residues. Germline V lookup: CDR1 MNHEY, CDR2 SVGAGI. V lost 0 bases and J lost 2; bases outside the gene matches: 5. The CDR3 nucleotides are TGTGCCAGCAGTTACTCCCCGACAGGGGCCAACACTGAAGCTTTCTTT. This gives the protein CASSYSPTGANTEAFF.

This clone is large in the sample. The rearrangement links TRBV30 to TRBJ2-1; D is perhaps TRBD2 (6 bases). Looked up from germline, CDR1 is GTSNPN and CDR2 is SVGIG (reference sequence). V shed 1 base and J shed 4 bases, with 17 bases lying between them. CDR3 size: 16 residues. The CDR3 bases are TGTGCCTGGAGTGGGCCGGGACTTGTGGGTTACAATGAGCAGTTCTTC. As protein: CAWSGPGLVGYNEQFF.

This chain uses TRBV5-1 with TRBJ1-2, with TRBD1 as a possible D gene (6 bases). The CDR3 contains 17 residues. CDR1 is SGHRS, CDR2 YFSETQ, per germline. With 4 bases removed from V and 6 bases from J, the gap between germline ends came to 25 bases. The CDR3 spells CASSPNRRNRVGNGYTF. As DNA, the CDR3 is TGCGCCAGCAGCCCAAACCGCCGGAACAGGGTAGGGAATGGCTACACCTTC.

The sample holds a few counts of this clone. J is TRBJ2-7 and V is TRBV27, with D tentatively TRBD1 (6 bases). Germline CDR1 MNHEY, CDR2 SMNVEV (reference sequence). CDR3 length: 15 amino acids. Trimming stripped 2 bases from V and 7 bases from J, with 18 bases between. The CDR3 loop reads CASSLTGYLRGEQYF. For the CDR3, the DNA is TGTGCCAGCAGTTTAACAGGGTATCTACGTGGGGAGCAGTACTTC.

The J gene is TRBJ2-3, the V gene TRBV7-2; 10 bases map to TRBD2. Losses at the gene ends were 5 bases for V and 0 bases for J; bases not matched to a gene: 8. Per germline, CDR1 SGHTA and CDR2 FQGNSA. CDR3 length: 17 amino acids. The CDR3 spells CASSPSIAGGSTDTQYF. In nucleotides, the CDR3 is TGTGCCAGCAGCCCCTCGATAGCGGGAGGTAGCACAGATACGCAGTATTTT.

Comments on this clone: The limits of the CDR3 on the DNA are not certain, so only TCRdb's listed CDR3 is given. The genes are TRBV11-2 and TRBJ2-7. CDR1 and CDR2 (germline): SGHAT, FQNNGV. The CDR3 region is 12 residues in length, termini included. This CDR3 is CASSFGAGEQYF.

The sample holds a few counts of this clone. The chain employs TRBV30 and TRBJ2-3; 7 positions match TRBD1. The trim removed 4 bases at V and 0 bases at J, leaving 1 base unmatched. Per the germline V gene, CDR1 is GTSNPN and CDR2 is SVGIG (reference sequence). The CDR3 runs 13 residues. The CDR3 bases are TGTGCCTGGACGGGACAGAGCACAGATACGCAGTATTTT. Amino acids: CAWTGQSTDTQYF.

Only one count was recorded for this clone. Here the CDR3 DNA reads TGCAGCGTTGAAGGGGAGCGGGAGGGCCTTTCCTACGAGCAGTACTTC. It yields the protein CSVEGEREGLSYEQYF. The J gene is TRBJ2-7, the V gene TRBV29-1; 10 positions match TRBD2. This CDR3 comprises 16 residues. Unmatched junction bases numbered 7, after V lost 1 base and J lost 1 base. Germline V gene sequence: CDR1 SQVTM, CDR2 ANQGSEA.

The chain joins TRBV30 to TRBJ2-3; D is uncertain. There are 14 residues in the CDR3. V lost 1 base to trimming and J lost 0 bases, with 8 bases between them. In germline, CDR1 is GTSNPN, CDR2 SVGIG (reference sequence). CDR3 DNA: TGTGCCTGGAGTGAGCGAATAAGCACAGATACGCAGTATTTT. This sequence encodes CAWSERISTDTQYF.

This chain links TRBV29-1 with TRBJ2-1; no firm D call. The CDR3 covers 13 residues. The V end was cut by 3 bases, the J end by 6 bases, with 12 bases between. The germline V gene has CDR1 SQVTM and CDR2 ANQGSEA. CDR3 amino acids: CSVDARTSNEQFF. The DNA for the CDR3 is TGCAGCGTTGATGCGCGGACCAGCAATGAGCAGTTCTTC.

This sequence joins TRBV6-5 and TRBJ2-5; the match to TRBD2 covers 10 bases. Germline loops: CDR1 MNHEY, CDR2 SVGAGI. This CDR3 is built from 16 residues. V lost 2 bases to trimming and J lost 5 bases; unmatched junction nucleotides: 8. CDR3 sequence: CASSYVASGSGETQYF. The CDR3 DNA reads as TGTGCCAGCAGTTACGTTGCTAGCGGGAGCGGGGAGACCCAGTACTTC.

As concerns this clone: One end of the junction fails to match germline, which may point to a read error. The V and J genes are TRBV30 and TRBJ2-1, with D perhaps TRBD1 (5 bases). CDR3 length equals 14 residues. The germline V gene encodes CDR1 GTSNPN and CDR2 SVGIG (reference sequence). The chain's CDR3 is CAWSVGVGYSEQFF. In DNA, the CDR3 is TGTGCCTGGAGTGTAGGGGTTGGGTACAGTGAGCAGTTCTTC.

The chain combines TRBV2 with TRBJ2-7; D is unresolved. V dropped 10 bases and J dropped 4 bases, with 14 bases sitting between them. Germline assignment: CDR1 SNHLY and CDR2 FYNNEI. This CDR3 region has 12 residues. The CDR3 DNA is TGTGCCACCTTGGACCCGGCTTACGAGCAGTACTTC. Translation: CATLDPAYEQYF.

The chain couples TRBV29-1 to TRBJ1-1; D is unresolved. Germline values: CDR1 SQVTM, CDR2 ANQGSEA. The CDR3 runs 11 residues. Deletions cut 4 bases from V and 6 bases from J, with 9 bases between. The CDR3 sequence: CSVASGSEAFF. CDR3 DNA: TGCAGCGTTGCTTCAGGCTCTGAAGCTTTCTTT.

This clone has more than one count but fewer than ten. The chain links TRBV5-1 to TRBJ2-7, with 11 bases fitting TRBD2. The CDR3 runs 14 residues. CDR1 and CDR2 from the germline V gene are SGHRS and YFSETQ. The V gene end was trimmed by 4 bases and the J gene end by 3 bases; junction bases not matched to a gene: 3. CDR3 coding DNA: TGCGCCAGCAGCCCTGGGACTAGCGGCTACGAGCAGTACTTC. It is translated as CASSPGTSGYEQYF.

This chain links TRBV29-1 with TRBJ2-1; D is uncertain. Trimming pared 0 bases from V and 0 bases from J, leaving 9 bases between. CDR3 length: 15 amino acids. Per germline, CDR1 SQVTM and CDR2 ANQGSEA. This CDR3 reads CSVEDQRTSYNEQFF. The CDR3 coding sequence is TGCAGCGTTGAAGACCAGCGTACCTCCTACAATGAGCAGTTCTTC.

The chain is built from TRBV29-1 and TRBJ2-7; tentatively, D is TRBD1 (6 bases). CDR3 length equals 14 residues. Trimming took 7 bases from V and 1 from J, leaving 17 bases between them. Germline CDR1 reads SQVTM; CDR2 reads ANQGSEA. This CDR3 reads CSATGFSGSYEQYF. As DNA, the CDR3 is TGCAGCGCAACAGGGTTTTCCGGTTCCTACGAGCAGTACTTC.

V is TRBV7-9 and J is TRBJ1-1; possible D gene TRBD1, 5 bases. There are 14 residues in the CDR3. Germline V lookup: CDR1 SEHNR, CDR2 FQNEAQ (reference sequence). V lost 1 base, J lost 7 bases, and 13 bases lay in between. The CDR3 reads CASSLGEGLVEAFF. The CDR3 DNA reads as TGTGCCAGCAGCTTAGGTGAGGGGCTCGTTGAAGCTTTCTTT.